These 8 T cell receptor beta chains came from one sample sequenced in a study of T-cell reconstitution after alpha-beta-depleted transplantation in children. Preparation of the TCRbeta library involved a method that used unique molecular identifiers. TCRdb processed the PCR reads anew with MiXCR; each CDR3 protein has one entry. The sample includes approximately 250,000 distinct CDR3 sequences, 9% to 10% of them seen just once. The starting material was PBMCs from the stem cell graft donor, obtained from the stem cell graft. Receptor source: a human donor who donated a stem cell graft to a child with SCID.

Ten or more counts support this clonotype. V and J are TRBV20-1 and TRBJ1-4; D remains ambiguous. The germline V gene has CDR1 DFQATT and CDR2 SNEGSKA (reference sequence). Trimming removed 6 bases from V and 8 bases from J, with 13 bases in between. CDR3 length: 12 amino acids. CDR3 bases: TGCAGTGCCCCCAACCCGACGGAAAAACTGTTTTTT. It translates to CSAPNPTEKLFF.

This clonotype showed up many times. Here the CDR3 reads CASSLISYEKLFF. The DNA for the CDR3 is TGTGCCAGCAGCTTAATTTCGTATGAAAAACTGTTTTTT. This sequence joins TRBV7-2 and TRBJ1-4, with D unclear. V gave up 2 bases and J gave up 6 bases, with 7 bases separating them. The CDR3 runs 13 residues. The germline V gene has CDR1 SGHTA and CDR2 FQGNSA. Full variable domain (rest looked up from reference TRBV7-2 and TRBJ1-4): GAGVSQSPSNKVTEKGKDVELRCDPISGHTALYWYRQSLGQGLEFLIYFQGNSAPDKSGLPSDRFSAERTGGSVSTLTIQRTQQEDSAVYLCASSLISYEKLFFGSGTQLSVL.

This clonotype was observed at least ten times. One end of the junction varies from germline; a read error may be responsible. The rearrangement links TRBV7-2 to TRBJ2-2; possibly TRBD2 for D (5 bases). This CDR3 has 15 residues. Germline values: CDR1 SGHTA, CDR2 FQGNSA. CDR3 in DNA: TGTGCCAGCTCCTGGACGGCCACGAACACCGGGGAGCTGTTCTTT. It is translated as CASSWTATNTGELFF.

This clonotype was picked up many times. V and J are TRBV7-3 and TRBJ2-7; D perhaps matches TRBD2 (6 bases). V was trimmed by 0 bases and J by 7 bases, leaving 19 bases between them. CDR1 and CDR2 (germline): SGHTA, FQGTGA. The CDR3 loop spans 16 amino acids. CDR3 in DNA: TGTGCCAGCAGCTTAACCGGGTCAAAGCCGGCGGGGGAGCAGTACTTC. This codes for CASSLTGSKPAGEQYF.

This clonotype appeared many times. The gene calls are TRBV6-5 and TRBJ2-3; no clear D. This CDR3 is 16 amino acids long. Trimming removed 2 bases from V and 2 bases from J, with 14 bases in between. From germline, CDR1 is MNHEY and CDR2 SVGAGI. CDR3 in amino acids: CASSYLGYRSTDTQYF. The DNA for the CDR3 is TGTGCCAGCAGTTACCTTGGTTACAGATCCACAGATACGCAGTATTTT.

In its sample, this clonotype was seen many times. The J gene is TRBJ2-5, the V gene TRBV27; 7 bases agree with TRBD2. The V gene's germline CDR1 is MNHEY and CDR2 SMNVEV (reference sequence). The CDR3 runs 16 residues. With 1 base clipped from V and 2 bases from J, the junction kept 7 bases outside the gene matches. The CDR3 is CASSLWGGVPQETQYF. CDR3 in DNA: TGTGCCAGCAGTTTATGGGGGGGGGTCCCACAAGAGACCCAGTACTTC.

This clonotype was counted at least ten times. This chain links TRBV20-1 with TRBJ1-6; 9 bases fit TRBD1. V was clipped by 1 base and J by 7 bases; unmatched bases: 8. The CDR3 is made up of 16 amino acids. Germline lookup yields CDR1 DFQATT and CDR2 SNEGSKA (reference sequence). The CDR3 loop is CSARGGQGGLNSPLHF. The CDR3 DNA is TGCAGTGCTAGAGGGGGACAGGGTGGGTTGAATTCACCCCTCCACTTT.

This clonotype was seen many times. This chain connects TRBV19 to TRBJ2-3; D is undetermined. CDR1 is LNHDA, CDR2 SQIVND, per germline (reference sequence). This CDR3 has 15 residues. V dropped 3 bases and J dropped 1 base, with 11 bases sitting between them. CDR3 coding DNA: TGTGCCAGTAGTATCAGCATCTCCGGCACAGATACGCAGTATTTT. It encodes CASSISISGTDTQYF.